The 17 T cell receptor beta chains listed next were all sequenced from one sample in a study of T cells in Graves' hyperthyroidism and ophthalmopathy. There were TCR beta CDR3 regions amplified from RNA transcripts. A first-round RT-PCR of the TCR CDR3 used the HTBI primer set. TCRdb itself ran the multiplex PCR reads through MiXCR, one entry per CDR3 protein. The sample holds fewer than 650,000 distinct CDR3 sequences, approximately 14% seen once. The sequenced material came from blood. All receptors come from a woman in her 40s with Graves' ophthalmopathy.

In this sample, this clonotype turned up many times. The chain couples TRBV27 to TRBJ1-5, with D maybe TRBD1 (6 bases). V was cut by 2 bases and J by 3 bases, with 11 bases left in between. CDR1 and CDR2 from the germline V gene are MNHEY and SMNVEV (reference sequence). The CDR3 has 15 residues. The CDR3 sequence: CASSLGRGDNQPQHF. CDR3 nucleotide sequence: TGTGCCAGCAGTTTAGGCAGGGGAGACAATCAGCCCCAGCATTTT.

This clonotype was seen repeatedly, ten times or more. The chain couples TRBV12-3 or TRBV12-4 to TRBJ1-1; 9 bases map to TRBD1. The CDR3 is 17 residues long. Trimming cost V 4 bases and J 1 base; bases outside gene matches: 10. The CDR3 nucleotides read TGTGCCAGCAGTTCAACTCAGACAGGGGGGACGAACACTGAAGCTTTCTTT. It codes for CASSSTQTGGTNTEAFF.

This clonotype came up many times. The chain combines TRBV7-8 with TRBJ2-5; D is ambiguous. The CDR3 length is 15 residues. V lost 6 bases, J lost 5 bases, and 19 bases lay in between. The germline gives CDR1 SGHVS, CDR2 FQNEAQ. The CDR3 reads CASSRETRARETQYF. The CDR3 bases are TGTGCCAGCAGTAGAGAGACAAGGGCTAGGGAGACCCAGTACTTC.

This clonotype occurred many times. The chain's CDR3 is CSAPMDTNTGELFF. CDR3 coding DNA: TGCAGTGCGCCAATGGACACAAACACCGGGGAGCTGTTTTTT. The chain is built from TRBV20-1 and TRBJ2-2; tentative D call: TRBD1 (5 bases). Germline V lookup: CDR1 DFQATT, CDR2 SNEGSKA (reference sequence). Trimming shortened V by 6 bases and J by 2 bases, and 13 bases separated the two germline ends. The CDR3 consists of 14 residues.

This clonotype was detected many times. The V and J genes are TRBV12-3 or TRBV12-4 and TRBJ1-1; tentative D call: TRBD1 (6 bases). This CDR3 has 14 residues. Trimming removed 4 bases from V and 5 bases from J, with 14 bases in between. DNA for the CDR3: TGTGCCAGCAGTTACCTCAAGACAGGTACTGAAGCTTTCTTT. Translation gives CASSYLKTGTEAFF.

There are many counts of this clonotype. V is TRBV28 and J is TRBJ2-7; D possibly corresponds to TRBD1 (6 bases). Germline assignment: CDR1 MDHEN and CDR2 SYDVKM. The V end was cut by 4 bases, the J end by 7 bases, with 17 bases between. The CDR3 contains 14 residues. The CDR3 here is CASSSQGPTTEQYF. In DNA form, the CDR3 reads TGTGCCAGCAGTTCCCAGGGGCCCACTACGGAGCAGTACTTC.

This clonotype was counted ten times or more. The chain joins TRBV12-3 or TRBV12-4 to TRBJ2-5; unclear D gene. The CDR3 covers 14 residues. V was pared by 3 bases and J by 4 bases, with 12 bases between. CDR3 DNA sequence: TGTGCCAGCAGTTTCGGAAAGCTCATAGAGACCCAGTACTTC. Protein: CASSFGKLIETQYF.

This clonotype was found many times. The chain carries TRBV4-3 and TRBJ2-7, with 10 bases matching TRBD1. Trimming removed 1 base from V and 6 bases from J; junction bases left unmatched: 3. The CDR3 runs to 14 residues. Germline CDR1 and CDR2: LGHNA and YSLEER. Here the CDR3 reads CASSQVGTGAEQYF. The CDR3 nucleotides are TGCGCCAGCAGCCAAGTGGGGACAGGGGCCGAGCAGTACTTC.

This clonotype was seen repeatedly, ten times or more. The V gene is TRBV2, the J gene TRBJ2-7; no definite D call. The CDR3 length is 12 residues. Germline CDR1 reads SNHLY; CDR2 reads FYNNEI. V was pared by 6 bases and J by 3 bases, with 9 bases between. Written as DNA, the CDR3 is TGTGCCAGCAGGGTTACCGACTACGAGCAGTACTTC. Its translation: CASRVTDYEQYF.

Here the CDR3 reads CASSPRDRVAETQYF. The CDR3 DNA sequence: TGTGCCAGCTCACCACGGGACAGGGTGGCCGAGACCCAGTACTTC. The V gene is TRBV18, the J gene TRBJ2-5, with 9 bases lining up with TRBD1. In germline, CDR1 is KGHSH, CDR2 LQKENI. The CDR3 sequence is 15 residues long. The trim removed 1 base at V and 5 bases at J, leaving 5 bases unmatched.

This clonotype was counted many times. J is TRBJ2-4 and V is TRBV25-1, with 8 nucleotides matching TRBD2. The CDR3 extends over 13 amino acids. The junction had 8 bases not matched to a gene; V was cut back by 8 bases and J by 8 bases. CDR1 and CDR2 (germline): MGHDK, SYGVNS. CDR3 amino acids: CASLSPGGDIQYF. The CDR3, as DNA: TGTGCCAGCCTTTCCCCCGGGGGGGACATTCAGTACTTC. Supplemented by reference TRBV25-1 and TRBJ2-4, the full variable domain reads EADIYQTPRYLVIGTGKKITLECSQTMGHDKMYWYQQDPGMELHLIHYSYGVNSTEKGDLSSESTVSRIRTEHFPLTLESARPSHTSQYLCASLSPGGDIQYFGAGTRLSVL.

This clonotype was observed at least ten times. The V call is TRBV6-2 or TRBV6-3, the J call TRBJ2-7, with 11 positions matching TRBD2. Germline CDR1 and CDR2: MNHEY and SVGEGT. The trim removed 6 bases at V and 3 bases at J, leaving 10 bases unmatched. CDR3 length: 16 amino acids. The CDR3 sequence: CASSPPGTSGHYEQYF. CDR3 DNA sequence: TGTGCCAGCAGCCCGCCCGGGACTAGCGGACACTACGAGCAGTACTTC.

The chain carries TRBV12-3 or TRBV12-4 and TRBJ2-5, with 10 bases matching TRBD2. The trim removed 5 bases at V and 4 bases at J, leaving 16 bases unmatched. The CDR3 length is 18 residues. The CDR3 DNA is TGTGCCAGCAGTCCCGCCCTAGCGGGAGTCGGATTGGGAGAGACCCAGTACTTC. Its translation: CASSPALAGVGLGETQYF.

At least ten counts were recorded for this clonotype. The chain combines TRBV12-3 or TRBV12-4 with TRBJ1-6; no clear D gene. CDR3 length: 17 residues. V was clipped by 1 base and J by 0 bases, with 10 bases between them. The CDR3 spells CASSLGGGSSYNSPLHF. The CDR3 bases are TGTGCCAGCAGTTTAGGCGGAGGGAGCTCCTATAATTCACCCCTCCACTTT.

In this sample, this clonotype turned up many times. CDR3 coding DNA: TGTGCCAGCTCACCTCCTCCGGGACAGAACTATGGCTACACCTTC. This encodes CASSPPPGQNYGYTF. The chain has TRBV18 and TRBJ1-2; TRBD1 aligns across 7 bases. The CDR3 extends over 15 amino acids. Trimming cost V 3 bases and J 2 bases; bases outside gene matches: 6. From germline, CDR1 is KGHSH and CDR2 LQKENI. Drawing the rest from reference TRBV18 and TRBJ1-2, the complete variable domain is NAGVMQNPRHLVRRRGQEARLRCSPMKGHSHVYWYRQLPEEGLKFMVYLQKENIIDESGMPKERFSAEFPKEGPSILRIQQVVRGDSAAYFCASSPPPGQNYGYTFGSGTRLTVV.

This clonotype was counted at least ten times. The chain has TRBV7-2 and TRBJ2-7; D may match TRBD1 or TRBD2 (5 bases each). In germline, CDR1 is SGHTA, CDR2 FQGNSA. Between the trimmed V and J ends, which lost 1 base and 1 base, there was a span of 11 bases. There are 15 residues in the CDR3. CDR3 sequence reads: CASSLVRGPSYEQYF. CDR3 in DNA: TGTGCCAGCAGCTTAGTTCGGGGACCATCCTACGAGCAGTACTTC.

Comments on this clonotype: This clone may be a read error of a much larger clone one base away. The chain carries TRBV4-1 and TRBJ1-1; the match to TRBD1 covers 8 bases. The CDR3 loop spans 14 amino acids. Germline values: CDR1 MGHRA, CDR2 YSYEKL. CDR3 DNA: TGCGCCAGCAGCCAAGACAGGGGGCGGACTGAAACTTTCTTT. Encoded protein: CASSQDRGRTETFF.